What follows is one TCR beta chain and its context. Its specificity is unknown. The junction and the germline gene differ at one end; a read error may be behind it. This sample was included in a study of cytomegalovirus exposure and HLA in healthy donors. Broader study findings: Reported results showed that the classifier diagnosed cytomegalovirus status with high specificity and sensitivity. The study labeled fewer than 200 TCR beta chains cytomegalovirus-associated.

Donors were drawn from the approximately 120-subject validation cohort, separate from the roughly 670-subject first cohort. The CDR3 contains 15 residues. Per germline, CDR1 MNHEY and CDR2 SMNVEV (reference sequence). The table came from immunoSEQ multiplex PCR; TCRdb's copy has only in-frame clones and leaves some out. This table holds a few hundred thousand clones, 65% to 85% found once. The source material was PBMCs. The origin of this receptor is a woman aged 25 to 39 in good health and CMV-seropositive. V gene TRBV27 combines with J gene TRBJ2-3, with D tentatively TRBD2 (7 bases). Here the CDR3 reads CASRLRGPPPDTQYF. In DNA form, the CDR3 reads TGTGCCAGCCGTTTGCGGGGGCCCCCACCAGATACGCAGTATTTT.